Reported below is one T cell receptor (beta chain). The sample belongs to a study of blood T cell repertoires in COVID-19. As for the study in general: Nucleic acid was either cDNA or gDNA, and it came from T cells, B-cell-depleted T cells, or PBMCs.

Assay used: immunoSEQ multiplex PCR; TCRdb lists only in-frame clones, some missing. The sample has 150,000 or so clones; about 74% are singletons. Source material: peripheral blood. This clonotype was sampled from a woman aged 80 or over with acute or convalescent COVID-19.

The CDR3 nucleotides are TGTGCCAGCAGCCGAGGGGATGACAGGGGGCGTGAAAAACTGTTTTTT. Translated, it gives CASSRGDDRGREKLFF. The chain carries TRBV4-2 and TRBJ1-4; TRBD1 matches 10 bases. The V and J ends lost 4 bases and 7 bases, in that order; junction bases with no gene match: 9. The CDR3 has 16 amino acids. Germline CDR1 LGHNA, CDR2 YNFKEQ.